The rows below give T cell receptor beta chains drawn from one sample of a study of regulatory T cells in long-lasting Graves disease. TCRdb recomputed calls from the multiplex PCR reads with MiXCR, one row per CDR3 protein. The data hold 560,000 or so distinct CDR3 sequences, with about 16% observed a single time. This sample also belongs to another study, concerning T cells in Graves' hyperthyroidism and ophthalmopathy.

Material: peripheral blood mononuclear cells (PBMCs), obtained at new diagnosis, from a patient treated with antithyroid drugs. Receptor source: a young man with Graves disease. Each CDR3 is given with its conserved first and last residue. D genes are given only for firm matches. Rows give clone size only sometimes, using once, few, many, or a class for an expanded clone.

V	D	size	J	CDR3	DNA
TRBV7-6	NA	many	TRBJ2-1	CASSLVRRADNEQFF	TGTGCCAGCAGCTTAGTTAGGAGGGCGGACAATGAGCAGTTCTTC
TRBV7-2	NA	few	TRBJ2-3	CASGLLGDTQYF	TGTGCCTCGGGACTTCTAGGAGATACGCAGTATTTT
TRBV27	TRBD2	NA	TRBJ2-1	CASRSGREVFEQFF	TGTGCCAGCCGATCTGGGCGGGAGGTCTTTGAGCAGTTCTTC
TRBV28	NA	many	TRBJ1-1	CASTPRGRVMTEAFF	TGTGCCAGCACCCCTCGGGGCAGGGTGATGACTGAAGCTTTCTTT
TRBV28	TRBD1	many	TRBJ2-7	CASSPFMGQTVHEQYF	TGTGCCAGCAGCCCCTTCATGGGACAGACTGTACACGAGCAGTACTTC
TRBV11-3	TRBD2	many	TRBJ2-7	CASSPGTSGSGYEQYF	TGTGCCAGCAGCCCCGGGACTAGCGGGAGTGGTTACGAGCAGTACTTC
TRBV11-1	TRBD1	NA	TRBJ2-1	CASSINSRDRVILWNEQFF	TGTGCCAGCAGCATAAACTCCCGGGACAGGGTGATCCTGTGGAATGAGCAGTTCTTC
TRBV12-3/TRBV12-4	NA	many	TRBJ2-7	CASSLVLGMVEQYF	TGTGCCAGCAGTTTAGTCTTAGGTATGGTCGAGCAGTACTTC
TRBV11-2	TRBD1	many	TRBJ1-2	CASSSHRGDYTF	TGTGCCAGCAGCTCGCACAGGGGTGACTACACCTTC
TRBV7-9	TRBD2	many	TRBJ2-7	CASSLGTGTSGRAYEQYF	TGTGCCAGCAGCTTAGGAACCGGGACTAGCGGGAGGGCCTACGAGCAGTACTTC
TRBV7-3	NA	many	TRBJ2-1	CASSLTPGSLARNEQFF	TGTGCCAGCAGCTTAACCCCGGGATCACTTGCGAGGAATGAGCAGTTCTTC
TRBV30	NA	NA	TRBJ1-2	CAWSVIPGGYTF	TGTGCCTGGAGTGTGATCCCAGGTGGCTACACCTTC
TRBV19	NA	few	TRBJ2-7	CASSHEQYF	TGTGCCAGTTCGCACGAGCAGTACTTC
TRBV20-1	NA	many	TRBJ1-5	CSARFLSAGVGNQPQHF	TGCAGTGCTAGATTCCTCTCAGCGGGGGTCGGCAATCAGCCCCAGCATTTT
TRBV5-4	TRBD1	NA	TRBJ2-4	CASSLTGESKNIQYF	TGTGCCAGCAGCCTGACAGGGGAGTCCAAAAACATTCAGTACTTC
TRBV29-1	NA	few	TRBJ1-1	CSVESGTLNTEAFF	TGCAGCGTTGAATCCGGGACATTGAACACTGAAGCTTTCTTT
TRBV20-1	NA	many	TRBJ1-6	CSARSQGGSHLHF	TGCAGTGCTCGCTCCCAAGGGGGGTCCCACCTCCACTTT
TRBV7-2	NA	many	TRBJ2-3	CASSPWESSVTQYF	TGTGCCAGCAGCCCCTGGGAGTCGTCTGTGACGCAGTATTTT